Following are 16 T cell receptor beta chains from one sample sequenced in a study of blood T cell repertoires in COVID-19. Clones were read by immunoSEQ multiplex PCR, and TCRdb kept only the in-frame ones, dropping some. The sample lists a few hundred thousand clones, around 84% occurring once. The sample taken for sequencing was PBMCs or T cells enriched from blood (not recorded which). The receptors come from a man younger than 40 with acute COVID-19.

The chain uses TRBV7-9 and TRBJ2-2; 9 positions agree with TRBD1. J lost 2 bases, V lost 5 bases, and 6 bases had no gene match. Germline V gene lookup returns CDR1 SEHNR and CDR2 FQNEAQ (reference sequence). This CDR3 comprises 16 residues. The CDR3 loop is CASSGPGQGNTGELFF. CDR3 coding DNA: TGTGCCAGCAGCGGTCCGGGACAGGGCAACACCGGGGAGCTGTTTTTT.

The chain is built from TRBV15 and TRBJ2-7; TRBD2 matches at 8 bases. Looked up from germline, CDR1 is LNHNV and CDR2 is YYDKDF (reference sequence). The CDR3 runs to 14 residues. Trimming removed 0 bases from V and 2 bases from J; junction bases left unmatched: 0. As DNA, the CDR3 is TGTGCCACCAGCAGAGAAGCGGGGGCCTACGAGCAGTACGTC. It translates to CATSREAGAYEQYV.

The chain has TRBV15 and TRBJ1-1; D remains unclear. Germline V gene data show CDR1 as LNHNV and CDR2 as YYDKDF (reference sequence). Deletions cut 4 bases from V and 0 bases from J, with 9 bases between. This CDR3 comprises 14 residues. The CDR3 here is CATSTPSMNTEAFF. CDR3 coding DNA: TGTGCCACCAGCACTCCAAGCATGAACACTGAAGCTTTCTTT.

The chain combines TRBV9 with TRBJ2-1, with TRBD2 identical over 10 bases. This CDR3 spans 14 amino acids. Germline V gene sequence: CDR1 SGDLS, CDR2 YYNGEE. J gave up 7 bases and V 3 bases, and 4 bases lay outside the gene matches. This CDR3 reads CASSAGTSDNEQFF. As DNA, the CDR3 is TGTGCCAGCAGCGCCGGGACTAGCGATAATGAGCAGTTCTTC.

The chain joins TRBV5-8 to TRBJ1-2, with 8 bases identical to TRBD1. Trimming removed 5 bases from V and 8 bases from J; junction bases left unmatched: 8. This CDR3 spans 13 amino acids. Germline CDR1 SGHTS, CDR2 YDEGEE. The DNA of the CDR3 is TGTGCCAGCAGTCCTGGACAGGGTCAGGGCTACACCTTC. Its translation: CASSPGQGQGYTF.

V usage is TRBV5-1 and J usage is TRBJ1-3; TRBD1 agrees at 11 bases. Germline lookup yields CDR1 SGHRS and CDR2 YFSETQ. V lost 0 bases and J lost 7; bases outside the gene matches: 3. This CDR3 region has 15 residues. In nucleotides, the CDR3 is TGCGCCAGCAGCTTGGAGGGACAGGGGGTCAACACCATATATTTT. Protein product: CASSLEGQGVNTIYF.

This rearrangement joins TRBV10-3 to TRBJ1-2, with D maybe TRBD1 (6 bases). The ends were cut back, 3 bases at V and 6 bases at J, with 8 bases in the middle. The germline CDR1 and CDR2 sequences are ENHRY and SYGVKD. The CDR3 covers 12 residues. The CDR3 sequence is CAISDNRDGYTF. As DNA, the CDR3 is TGTGCCATCAGTGATAACAGGGATGGCTACACCTTC.

The CDR3 loop is CATSDHRTTVGEQFF. The DNA of the CDR3 is TGTGCCACCAGTGACCACCGCACTACGGTGGGTGAGCAGTTCTTC. The chain recombines TRBV24-1 with TRBJ2-1; D uncertain. CDR1 and CDR2 (germline): KGHDR, SFDVKD. CDR3 length equals 15 residues. Trimming shortened V by 4 bases and J by 9 bases, and 18 bases separated the two germline ends.

The chain uses TRBV2 and TRBJ2-7; a weak D match, TRBD2 (5 bases). CDR1 SNHLY and CDR2 FYNNEI come from the germline V gene. Trimming cost V 4 bases and J 5 bases, with 18 bases left between them. The length of the CDR3 is 15 residues. The CDR3 here is CASSAQPGGFDEQYV. In DNA, the CDR3 is TGTGCCAGCAGTGCCCAGCCGGGCGGGTTCGACGAGCAGTACGTC.

The table lists this clone with a count of one. This chain joins TRBV7-8 and TRBJ1-5; 7 bases are shared with TRBD1. The V gene end was trimmed by 0 bases and the J gene end by 0 bases; junction bases not matched to a gene: 8. Germline CDR1 is SGHVS and CDR2 is FQNEAQ. The CDR3 is made up of 18 amino acids. CDR3 DNA: TGTGCCAGCAGCTTAGCAAGGGACAGCTTCTTTAGCAATCAGCCCCAGCATTTT. Translation gives CASSLARDSFFSNQPQHF.

This chain uses TRBV9 with TRBJ2-1, with 10 bases aligning to TRBD2. CDR1 and CDR2 from the germline V gene are SGDLS and YYNGEE. CDR3 length: 14 residues. V dropped 2 bases and J dropped 6; count of bases not matched to a gene: 2. The CDR3 loop reads CASSVSSGSNEQFF. In DNA, the CDR3 is TGTGCCAGCAGCGTTTCTAGCGGGAGCAATGAGCAGTTCTTC.

The chain links TRBV9 to TRBJ2-3; no firm D call. This CDR3 spans 13 amino acids. V was trimmed by 4 bases and J by 5 bases, leaving 11 bases between them. Germline V gene data show CDR1 as SGDLS and CDR2 as YYNGEE. The DNA of the CDR3 is TGTGCCAGCAGCCAGTCGAGACTAGATACGCAGTATTTT. Translated, it gives CASSQSRLDTQYF.

The V gene is TRBV3-1 (or the pseudogene TRBV3-2), the J gene TRBJ1-3; 7 nucleotides align to TRBD1. The V gene end was trimmed by 1 base and the J gene end by 3 bases; junction bases not matched to a gene: 3. Germline loops: CDR1 LGHDT, CDR2 YNNKEL (reference sequence). The length of the CDR3 is 15 residues. CDR3 in amino acids: CASSQGTGVGNTIYF. CDR3 bases: TGTGCCAGCAGCCAAGGGACAGGAGTTGGAAACACCATATATTTT.

This chain joins TRBV5-8 and TRBJ1-4; the D is unclear. The V gene's germline CDR1 is SGHTS and CDR2 YDEGEE. This CDR3 contains 16 residues. V lost 4 bases and J lost 8, with 21 bases in between. Here the CDR3 DNA reads TGTGCCAGCAGCGAGATCCGCGGGGTGGGGTCGGAAAAACTGTTTTTT. Amino acids: CASSEIRGVGSEKLFF.

The chain links TRBV7-9 to TRBJ1-2, with D tentatively TRBD1 (6 bases). V dropped 0 bases and J dropped 8 bases, with 10 bases sitting between them. CDR1 SEHNR and CDR2 FQNEAQ come from the germline V gene (reference sequence). The CDR3 is 13 amino acids. The CDR3 spells CASSLAGGRGYTF. CDR3 sequence (DNA): TGTGCCAGCAGCTTAGCGGGGGGGCGCGGCTACACCTTC.

The genes are TRBV2 and TRBJ1-1; 7 nucleotides align to TRBD1. The CDR3 contains 15 residues. The germline V gene has CDR1 SNHLY and CDR2 FYNNEI. V shed 9 bases and J 4 bases; nucleotides not matched to a gene: 14. Here the CDR3 DNA reads TGTGCCAGTCGCCCTGAGGGGGCGGTGGTCACTGAAGCTTTCTTT. This codes for CASRPEGAVVTEAFF. Together with reference TRBV2 and TRBJ1-1, the CDR3 gives the full variable domain: EPEVTQTPSHQVTQMGQEVILRCVPISNHLYFYWYRQILGQKVEFLVSFYNNEISEKSEIFDDQFSVERPDGSNFTLKIRSTKLEDSAMYFCASRPEGAVVTEAFFGQGTRLTVV.